This TCR beta chain was sequenced during a study of OX40 agonist ivuxolimab in advanced cancers. General notes on the study: Ivuxolimab was an agonistic, fully human IgG2 monoclonal antibody directed against OX40 (CD134), a costimulatory receptor. Intravenous ivuxolimab was administered to patients every 2 weeks at six dose levels: 0.01, 0.1, 0.3, 1.5, 3 and 10 mg/kg. Among the roughly 52 dose-escalation patients, about 20 had hepatocellular carcinoma, roughly 15 melanoma, 9 renal cell carcinoma and 9 head and neck cancer. A male proportion of under 85% and a mean age of roughly 55 years, ranging from about 23 to 90, were recorded for the dose-escalation cohort. Prior anti-PD-1, anti-PD-L1 or anti-CTLA-4 therapy was permitted, and 40% of dose-escalation patients had received checkpoint inhibitors. Three dose-escalation patients achieved partial responses, one with hepatocellular carcinoma and two with cutaneous melanoma. The purpose of peripheral TCRbeta sequencing was to test whether ivuxolimab changed TCR sequence diversity and led to clonal T-cell expansion. The monotherapy dose-escalation portion (N ≈ 52 patients) of the phase I ivuxolimab trial is reported in the paper. Broad study findings and their caveats: Partial responders in the 0.1-3.0 mg/kg groups had among the lowest normalized peripheral clonal expansion, especially among CD8+ T cells. Which antigens the clonally expanded peripheral T cells were specific for was not determined. At doses of 0.1 to 3.0 mg/kg, clonal expansion of both CD4+ and CD8+ T cells in blood was seen between baseline and week 6. Low levels of normalized T-cell clonal expansion were also seen in some patients who did not respond. After ivuxolimab, expanded clones were on average more numerous among CD8+ T cells than among CD4+ T cells.

Comment on this clone: No antigen is known for it. Per-nucleotide qualities are absent, and no much larger clonotype sits a single base away.

The trial excluded patients who had a history of autoimmune disease or who were on systemic immunosuppression. In every dose cohort, peripheral blood was drawn for TCR sequencing at baseline, cycle 4 day 1, and cycle 7 day 1. The samples were drawn from a first-in-human, open-label, multicenter phase I dose-escalation trial of ivuxolimab. Adults with locally advanced or metastatic melanoma, renal cell, hepatocellular, or head and neck squamous cell carcinoma were enrolled in the trial. Before TCR sequencing, CD4+ T cells and CD8+ T cells were sorted from peripheral blood as separate populations. For sequencing of the TCRbeta CDR3 region, genomic DNA was extracted from the sorted cells. TCRbeta CDR3 regions were sequenced using the immunoSEQ Assay. The table was pulled from immuneACCESS by TCRdb, which kept in-frame rearrangements only. Such tables lose some clones; where checked, under half of the loss comes from unresolved V genes, and the rest has no known cause. Here the sample has about 82,000 clones; around four fifths occur a single time. 0.75% to 0.85% of the sample belongs to the ten largest clones.

According to the germline V gene, CDR1 reads KGHSH and CDR2 reads LQKENI. The CDR3 sequence holds 14 residues, the cysteine and phenylalanine included. Only CDR3 DNA remains: 42 bases, in frame from the first base. Deletion took 0 bases off V and 1 base off J, with a span of 5 bases between the germline ends. The material sequenced was CD4+ or CD8+ T cells sorted from blood, taken in a trial of the OX40 agonist ivuxolimab. The chain was built from TRBV18 and TRBJ2-3, and perhaps TRBD1 as D gene, on 5 matching bases. The TCR comes from an adult with an advanced solid tumor such as melanoma, head and neck, liver or kidney cancer. The bases read TGTGCCAGCTCACCACCGACAGGCACAGATACGCAGTATTTT. This sequence encodes CASSPPTGTDTQYF.